This T cell receptor (beta chain) stems from a study of blood T cell repertoires in COVID-19. Study-level background: In each case, the material was cDNA or gDNA derived from T cells, B-cell-depleted T cells, or PBMCs.

Using immunoSEQ multiplex PCR, the repertoire was profiled, and TCRdb retains in-frame clones only, with some absent. Among fewer than 300,000 clones listed, roughly 85% were seen once. Germline CDR1 reads SGHRS; CDR2 reads YFSETQ. The V gene end was trimmed by 1 base and the J gene end by 1 base; junction bases not matched to a gene: 1. The CDR3 has 14 amino acids. The receptor was derived from a woman in her fifties or sixties who had recovered from COVID-19. The specimen sequenced was peripheral blood. V usage is TRBV5-1 and J usage is TRBJ2-5; TRBD1 aligns across 7 bases. CDR3 DNA sequence: TGCGCCAGCAGCTTGAGACAGGGCCAAGAGACCCAGTACTTC. Translated, it gives CASSLRQGQETQYF.